Below, 23 T cell receptor beta chains from the same sample are listed, as sequenced in a study of cytomegalovirus exposure and HLA in healthy donors. Vbeta (60) and Jbeta (13) primers were used in the PCR. TCRdb's copy holds only in-frame clones and misses some; the assay was immunoSEQ multiplex PCR. This table has some 60,000 clones, roughly 77% appearing once. Sequencing used PBMCs. All receptors derive from a young woman in good health and CMV-seronegative.

Only one count was recorded for this clone. The junction departs from the called germline gene at one end, perhaps through a read error. The chain links TRBV10-1 to TRBJ2-1; 9 positions agree with TRBD2. Germline CDR1 and CDR2: WNHNN and SYGVQD (reference sequence). This CDR3 has 15 amino acids. The CDR3 protein is CASSLAGVRFNGQFF. The CDR3 nucleotides are TGCGCCAGCAGTTTAGCGGGAGTAAGGTTCAATGGGCAGTTCTTC.

The chain carries TRBV25-1 and TRBJ2-5, with TRBD2 identical over 12 bases. The J call may be incorrect, as the DNA end agrees better with TRBJ2-7. This CDR3 comprises 13 residues. In germline, CDR1 is MGHDK, CDR2 SYGVNS. This CDR3 is CATLAGGPYEQYF. CDR3 sequence (DNA): TGTGCCACCCTAGCGGGAGGGCCCTACGAGCAGTACTTC.

The genes are TRBV5-4 and TRBJ2-5; no firm D call. Trimming removed 4 bases at V and 4 bases at J, with 20 bases between. The CDR3 is 16 residues long. The germline CDR1 and CDR2 sequences are SGHNT and YYREEE (reference sequence). CDR3 sequence: CASSLALERARETQYF. The DNA for the CDR3 is TGTGCCAGCAGCCTTGCACTGGAGAGAGCCAGAGAGACCCAGTACTTC.

This clone was seen once. The V and J genes are TRBV5-5 and TRBJ1-2; D is unclear. CDR3 length equals 11 residues. The V and J ends lost 4 bases and 5 bases respectively, with 6 bases between them. The germline CDR1 and CDR2 sequences are SGHKS and YYEKEE (reference sequence). The CDR3 loop reads CASSGEYGYTF. The CDR3, as DNA: TGTGCCAGCAGCGGAGAGTATGGCTACACCTTC.

The V gene is TRBV6-6, the J gene TRBJ2-3; 8 nucleotides line up with TRBD2. CDR3 size: 15 residues. Germline-derived CDR1 and CDR2 are MNHNY and SVGAGI (reference sequence). Trimming at V came to 2 bases and at J to 3 bases, leaving 4 bases not matched to a gene. CDR3 region: CASSYEGGRTDTQYF. The CDR3 nucleotides read TGTGCCAGCAGTTACGAGGGCGGGAGGACAGATACGCAGTATTTT.

The chain uses TRBV18 and TRBJ1-1, with D unresolved. The CDR3 is 11 residues long. Trimming shortened V by 10 bases and J by 2 bases, and 8 bases separated the two germline ends. Germline assignment: CDR1 KGHSH and CDR2 LQKENI. The CDR3 region is CATSLNTEAFF. The CDR3, as DNA: TGTGCCACCTCCTTAAACACTGAAGCTTTCTTT.

J is TRBJ2-1 and V is TRBV7-8, with TRBD2 matching over 10 bases. This CDR3 has 15 amino acids. The junction had 5 bases not matched to a gene; V was cut back by 4 bases and J by 5 bases. The germline V gene encodes CDR1 SGHVS and CDR2 FQNEAQ. Written as DNA, the CDR3 is TGTGCCAGCAGCTCAACTAGCGGGACTCACAATGAGCAGTTCTTC. Translated: CASSSTSGTHNEQFF. Based on the CDR3 plus reference TRBV7-8 and TRBJ2-1, the full variable domain is GAGVSQSPRYKVAKRGQDVALRCDPISGHVSLFWYQQALGQGPEFLTYFQNEAQLDKSGLPSDRFFAERPEGSVSTLKIQRTQQEDSAVYLCASSSTSGTHNEQFFGPGTRLTVL.

V gene TRBV7-8 combines with J gene TRBJ2-5; 11 bases are a match to TRBD2. CDR3 length: 16 residues. Germline-derived CDR1 and CDR2 are SGHVS and FQNEAQ. Trimming at V came to 2 bases and at J to 1 base, leaving 3 bases not matched to a gene. DNA of the CDR3: TGTGCCAGCAGCTTACGGCTAGCGGGGGGCCAAGAGACCCAGTACTTC. This translates into CASSLRLAGGQETQYF.

The rearrangement links TRBV6-5 to TRBJ1-2; D gene uncertain. The CDR3 covers 14 residues. Trimming removed 3 bases at V and 7 bases at J, with 15 bases between. In germline, CDR1 is MNHEY, CDR2 SVGAGI. The CDR3 sequence: CASSYTGAMSGYTF. The CDR3 nucleotides read TGTGCCAGCAGTTATACGGGAGCGATGAGTGGCTACACCTTC.

The V call is TRBV19, the J call TRBJ2-3; TRBD2 aligns across 12 bases. The J segment lost 1 base and the V segment lost 3 bases, leaving 8 bases of the junction unmatched. The CDR3 has 18 amino acids. Germline V gene lookup returns CDR1 LNHDA and CDR2 SQIVND (reference sequence). The CDR3 sequence is CASSILAGGGLGTDTQYF. The CDR3 region has the DNA TGTGCCAGTAGTATTCTAGCGGGAGGGGGTCTTGGCACAGATACGCAGTATTTT.

This clone came up once. The rearrangement uses TRBV4-2 and TRBJ2-5, with 9 bases lining up with TRBD2. CDR3 length: 15 amino acids. The germline CDR1 and CDR2 sequences are LGHNA and YNFKEQ. V dropped 0 bases and J dropped 6; count of bases not matched to a gene: 5. Written as DNA, the CDR3 is TGTGCCAGCAGCCAAGATCCTAGCGGGATGAAGACCCAGTACTTC. Its translation is CASSQDPSGMKTQYF.

The chain employs TRBV6-5 and TRBJ2-5; D is possibly TRBD1 (5 bases). Trimming took 6 bases from V and 4 from J, leaving 18 bases between them. Germline V lookup: CDR1 MNHEY, CDR2 SVGAGI. The CDR3 extends over 15 amino acids. CDR3 nucleotides: TGTGCCAGCAGAGAGTGGGGCAGGGCCTCAGAGACCCAGTACTTC. Translating gives CASREWGRASETQYF.

The gene calls are TRBV11-2 and TRBJ2-2; D is ambiguous. The CDR3 spans 13 residues. Looked up from germline, CDR1 is SGHAT and CDR2 is FQNNGV. V gave up 2 bases and J gave up 2 bases, with 3 bases separating them. The CDR3 spells CASSLRNTGELFF. CDR3 bases: TGTGCCAGCAGCTTACGTAACACCGGGGAGCTGTTTTTT.

The gene calls are TRBV5-1 and TRBJ2-1; 8 bases agree with TRBD2. J was trimmed by 3 bases and V by 6 bases; bases with no gene match: 8. Looked up from germline, CDR1 is SGHRS and CDR2 is YFSETQ. The CDR3 contains 15 residues. As DNA, the CDR3 is TGCGCCAGCACCGGGAGGCTAGCGGGCTACAATGAGCAGTTCTTC. Translation gives CASTGRLAGYNEQFF.

This clone was observed a few times. J is TRBJ2-1 and V is TRBV9, with 9 nucleotides matching TRBD2. V lost 0 bases and J lost 7; bases outside the gene matches: 8. CDR1 is SGDLS and CDR2 is YYNGEE in the germline V gene. This CDR3 comprises 16 residues. The CDR3 reads CASSVDGSGSWNEQFF. The CDR3 DNA is TGTGCCAGCAGCGTAGATGGTAGCGGGAGTTGGAATGAGCAGTTCTTC. Using reference TRBV9 and TRBJ2-1 for the parts outside the CDR3, the full variable domain is DSGVTQTPKHLITATGQRVTLRCSPRSGDLSVYWYQQSLDQGLQFLIQYYNGEERAKGNILERFSAQQFPDLHSELNLSSLELGDSALYFCASSVDGSGSWNEQFFGPGTRLTVL.

The chain carries TRBV7-3 and TRBJ2-1; 10 nucleotides align to TRBD2. Germline V gene sequence: CDR1 SGHTA, CDR2 FQGTGA. The CDR3 has 17 amino acids. The V gene end was trimmed by 5 bases and the J gene end by 2 bases; junction bases not matched to a gene: 9. The CDR3 is CASSPAPSGSPYNEQFF. The CDR3 coding sequence is TGTGCCAGCAGCCCAGCCCCTAGCGGGAGTCCCTACAATGAGCAGTTCTTC. The complete variable domain, with remaining parts taken from reference TRBV7-3 and TRBJ2-1, reads GAGVSQTPSNKVTEKGKYVELRCDPISGHTALYWYRQSLGQGPEFLIYFQGTGAADDSGLPNDRFFAVRPEGSVSTLKIQRTERGDSAVYLCASSPAPSGSPYNEQFFGPGTRLTVL.

The chain recombines TRBV11-2 with TRBJ2-5; maybe TRBD1 (5 bases). V was shortened by 6 bases and J by 2 bases, with 16 bases between the two germline ends. There are 15 residues in the CDR3. Per germline, CDR1 SGHAT and CDR2 FQNNGV. The CDR3 nucleotides are TGTGCCAGCAGGGCAACCTTAGGGGATCAAGAGACCCAGTACTTC. It specifies CASRATLGDQETQYF.

A few counts support this clone. The chain couples TRBV28 to TRBJ1-5; 8 nucleotides agree with TRBD1. Germline CDR1 reads MDHEN; CDR2 reads SYDVKM. The ends lost 4 bases at V and 2 bases at J; junction bases unmatched: 1. The length of the CDR3 is 14 residues. CDR3 coding DNA: TGTGCCAGCAGTTCAGGGGGCGGCAATCAGCCCCAGCATTTT. Protein sequence: CASSSGGGNQPQHF.

This clone occurred once. The chain recombines TRBV6-1 with TRBJ1-2; possibly TRBD1 for D (5 bases). V was clipped by 6 bases and J by 4 bases, with 12 bases between them. Germline V CDR1 and CDR2: MNHNS, SASEGT. The CDR3 totals 13 residues. CDR3 nucleotide sequence: TGTGCCAGCAGGTTAGGGGTGAGCTATGGCTACACCTTC. This translates into CASRLGVSYGYTF.

The V gene is TRBV27, the J gene TRBJ2-7, with a weak D call TRBD1 (6 bases). The CDR3 has 13 amino acids. V was clipped by 5 bases and J by 4 bases, with 12 bases between them. Per the germline V gene, CDR1 is MNHEY and CDR2 is SMNVEV (reference sequence). CDR3 sequence reads: CASSLRGSYEQYF. DNA for the CDR3: TGTGCCAGCAGTCTCAGGGGTTCATACGAGCAGTACTTC.

This clone was counted between two and nine times. The rearrangement uses TRBV5-1 and TRBJ2-3; maybe TRBD2 (7 bases). Trimming pared 5 bases from V and 1 base from J, leaving 26 bases between. Germline values: CDR1 SGHRS, CDR2 YFSETQ. CDR3 size: 19 residues. The CDR3 coding sequence is TGCGCCAGCAGGTTTAGGGGGACTAACATGGAGGTTGGCACAGATACGCAGTATTTT. This encodes CASRFRGTNMEVGTDTQYF.

This chain uses TRBV4-2 with TRBJ2-1, with TRBD2 as a possible D gene (6 bases). This CDR3 region has 15 residues. The germline V gene has CDR1 LGHNA and CDR2 YNFKEQ. V dropped 5 bases and J dropped 7 bases, with 18 bases sitting between them. CDR3 nucleotide sequence: TGTGCCAGCAGCAAAGGAGAGCGGGCTTCTAATGAGCAGTTCTTC. Residues: CASSKGERASNEQFF.

CDR3 sequence (DNA): TGTGCCAGTAGTAACCCCTCAGGTAACGAGTACGAGCAGTACTTC. This sequence encodes CASSNPSGNEYEQYF. This chain links TRBV19 with TRBJ2-7, with no clear D. There are 15 residues in the CDR3. Trimming took 4 bases from V and 4 from J, leaving 17 bases between them. CDR1 LNHDA and CDR2 SQIVND come from the germline V gene (reference sequence).